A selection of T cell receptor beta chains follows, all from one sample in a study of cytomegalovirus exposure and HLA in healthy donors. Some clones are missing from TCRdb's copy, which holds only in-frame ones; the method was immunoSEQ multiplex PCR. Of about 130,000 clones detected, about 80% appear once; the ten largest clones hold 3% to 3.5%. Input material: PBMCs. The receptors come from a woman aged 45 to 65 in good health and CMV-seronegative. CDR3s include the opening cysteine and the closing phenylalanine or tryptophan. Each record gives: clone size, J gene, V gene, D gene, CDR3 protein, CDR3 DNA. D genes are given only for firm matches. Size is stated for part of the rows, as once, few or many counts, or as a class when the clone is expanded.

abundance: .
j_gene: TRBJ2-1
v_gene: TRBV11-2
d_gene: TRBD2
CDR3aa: CASSSQGLANNEQFF
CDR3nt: TGTGCCAGCAGCTCGCAGGGACTAGCGAACAATGAGCAGTTCTTC

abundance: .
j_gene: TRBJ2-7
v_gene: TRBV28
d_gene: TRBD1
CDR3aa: CASSLPPGQGLYEQYF
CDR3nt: TGTGCCAGCAGTCTACCGCCAGGACAGGGGCTCTACGAGCAGTACTTC

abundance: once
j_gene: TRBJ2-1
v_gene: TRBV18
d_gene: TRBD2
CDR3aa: CASSQGTNYNEQFF
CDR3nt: TGTGCCAGCTCACAAGGGACTAATTACAATGAGCAGTTCTTC

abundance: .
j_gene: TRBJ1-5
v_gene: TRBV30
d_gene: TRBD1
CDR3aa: CAWSLGQIFSNQPQHF
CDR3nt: TGTGCCTGGAGTTTGGGACAGATCTTTAGCAATCAGCCCCAGCATTTT

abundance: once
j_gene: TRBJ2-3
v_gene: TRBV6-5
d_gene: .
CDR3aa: CASSTSGGTDTQYF
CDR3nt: .

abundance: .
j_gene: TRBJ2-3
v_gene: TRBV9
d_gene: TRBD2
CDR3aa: CASSVHLTSSTDTQYF
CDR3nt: TGTGCCAGCAGCGTTCACCTGACTAGCAGCACAGATACGCAGTATTTT

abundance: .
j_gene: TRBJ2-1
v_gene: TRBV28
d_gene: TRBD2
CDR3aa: CACSGSLLGRNEQFF
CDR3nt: TGTGCCTGCAGCGGGAGCCTACTGGGTCGCAATGAGCAGTTCTTC

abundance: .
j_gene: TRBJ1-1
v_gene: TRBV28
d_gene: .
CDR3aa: CASSFGGQATEAFF
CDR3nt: TGTGCCAGCAGTTTCGGGGGTCAGGCCACTGAAGCTTTCTTT

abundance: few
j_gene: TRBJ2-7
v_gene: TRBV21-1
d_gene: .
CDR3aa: CASSKKQGLNEQYF
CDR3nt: TGTGCCAGCAGCAAAAAACAGGGGCTCAACGAGCAGTACTTC

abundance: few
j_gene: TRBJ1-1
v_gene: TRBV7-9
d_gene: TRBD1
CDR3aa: CASSPGQGRDTEAFF
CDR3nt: TGTGCCAGCAGCCCGGGACAGGGCCGAGACACTGAAGCTTTCTTT

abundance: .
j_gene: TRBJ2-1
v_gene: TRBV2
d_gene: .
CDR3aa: CASSETGMAEQFF
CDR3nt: TGTGCCAGCAGTGAAACGGGGATGGCAGAGCAGTTCTTC

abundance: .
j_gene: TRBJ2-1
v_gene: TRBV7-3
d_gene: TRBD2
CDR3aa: CASSPGLAGSGIYYNEQFF
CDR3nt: TGTGCCAGCAGCCCAGGACTAGCGGGATCCGGCATCTATTACAATGAGCAGTTCTTC

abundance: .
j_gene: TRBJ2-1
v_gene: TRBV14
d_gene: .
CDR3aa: CASSQVPGGAGEQFF
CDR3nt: TGTGCCAGCAGCCAAGTCCCAGGAGGGGCGGGTGAGCAGTTCTTC

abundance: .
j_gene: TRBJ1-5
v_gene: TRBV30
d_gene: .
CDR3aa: CAWSVRGIQPQHF
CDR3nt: TGTGCCTGGAGTGTCCGGGGGATTCAGCCCCAGCATTTT

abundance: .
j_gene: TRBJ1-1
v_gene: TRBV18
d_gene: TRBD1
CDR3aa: CASSPRSTGYTEAFF
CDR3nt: TGTGCCAGCTCACCACGGTCGACAGGGTATACTGAAGCTTTCTTT

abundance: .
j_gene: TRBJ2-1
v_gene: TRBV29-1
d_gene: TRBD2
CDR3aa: CSVMTSGGGSEQFF
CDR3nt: TGCAGCGTTATGACTAGCGGGGGAGGGAGTGAGCAGTTCTTC

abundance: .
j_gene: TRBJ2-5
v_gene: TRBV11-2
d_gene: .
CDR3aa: CASSPPTSGETQYF
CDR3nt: TGTGCCAGCAGCCCGCCGACCAGCGGGGAGACCCAGTACTTC

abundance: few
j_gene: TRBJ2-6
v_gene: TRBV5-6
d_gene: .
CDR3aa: CASSLLRAGANVLTF
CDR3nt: TGTGCCAGCAGCTTGCTCAGGGCTGGGGCCAACGTCCTGACTTTC

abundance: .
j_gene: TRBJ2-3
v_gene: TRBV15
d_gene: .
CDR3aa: CATSRGGGTDTQYF
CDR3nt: TGTGCCACCAGCAGGGGGGGTGGCACAGATACGCAGTATTTT

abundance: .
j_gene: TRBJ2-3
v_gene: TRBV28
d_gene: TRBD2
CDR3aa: CASSLSGRGTDTQYF
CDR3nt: TGTGCCAGCAGTTTAAGTGGGAGGGGCACAGATACGCAGTATTTT

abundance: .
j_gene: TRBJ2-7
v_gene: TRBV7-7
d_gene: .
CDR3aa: CASSLRERDEQYF
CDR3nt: TGTGCTAGCAGTCTCCGGGAGCGGGACGAGCAGTACTTC

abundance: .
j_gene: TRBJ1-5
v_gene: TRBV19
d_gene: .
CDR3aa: CASSIQAYQPQHF
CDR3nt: TGTGCCAGTAGTATACAGGCTTATCAGCCCCAGCATTTT

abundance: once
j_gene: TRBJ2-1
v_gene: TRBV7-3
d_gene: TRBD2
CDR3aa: CASSRGTTYNEQFF
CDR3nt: TGTGCCAGCAGCCGCGGGACTACCTACAATGAGCAGTTCTTC

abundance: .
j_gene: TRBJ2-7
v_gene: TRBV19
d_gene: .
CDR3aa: CASSIRGGDYEQYF
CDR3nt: TGTGCCAGTAGTATCAGGGGAGGGGACTACGAGCAGTACTTC

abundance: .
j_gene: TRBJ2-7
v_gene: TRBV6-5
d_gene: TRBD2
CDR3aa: CASTLRTSEAYEQYF
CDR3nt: TGTGCCAGTACACTCAGGACTAGCGAGGCCTACGAGCAGTACTTC

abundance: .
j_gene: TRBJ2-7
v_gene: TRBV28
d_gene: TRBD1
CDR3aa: CASSFKGAVVRYEQYF
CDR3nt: TGTGCCAGCAGTTTTAAGGGGGCGGTGGTTCGCTACGAGCAGTACTTC

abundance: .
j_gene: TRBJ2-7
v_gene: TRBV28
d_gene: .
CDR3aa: CASSSGAREQYF
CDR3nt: TGTGCCAGCAGTTCAGGGGCCAGAGAGCAGTACTTC

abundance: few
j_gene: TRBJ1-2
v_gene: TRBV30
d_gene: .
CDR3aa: CAWSVTGYGYTF
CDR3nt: TGTGCCTGGAGTGTAACGGGCTATGGCTACACCTTC

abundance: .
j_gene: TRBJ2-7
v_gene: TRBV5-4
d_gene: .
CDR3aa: CASSLGREFPEQYF
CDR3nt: TGTGCCAGCAGCTTGGGACGGGAGTTTCCCGAGCAGTACTTC

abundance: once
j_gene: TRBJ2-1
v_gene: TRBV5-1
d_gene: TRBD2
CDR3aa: CASSASGRGNEQFF
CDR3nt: TGCGCCAGCAGTGCTAGCGGGAGGGGGAATGAGCAGTTCTTC

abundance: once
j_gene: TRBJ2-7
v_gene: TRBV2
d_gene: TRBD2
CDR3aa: CASRVAGGPGEQYF
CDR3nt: TGTGCCAGTAGAGTGGCGGGAGGGCCGGGGGAGCAGTACTTC

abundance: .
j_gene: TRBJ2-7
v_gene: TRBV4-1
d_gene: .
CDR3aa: CASSPTAGFDEQYF
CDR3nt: TGCGCCAGCAGCCCTACTGCGGGGTTCGACGAGCAGTACTTC

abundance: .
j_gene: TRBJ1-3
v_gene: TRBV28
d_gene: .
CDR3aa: CASSFRSGNTIYF
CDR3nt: TGTGCCAGCAGTTTCCGCTCTGGAAACACCATATATTTT

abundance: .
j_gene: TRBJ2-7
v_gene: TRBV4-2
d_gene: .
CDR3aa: CASSQDARAGGTYEQYF
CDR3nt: TGTGCCAGCAGCCAAGACGCCCGGGCAGGGGGGACCTACGAGCAGTACTTC

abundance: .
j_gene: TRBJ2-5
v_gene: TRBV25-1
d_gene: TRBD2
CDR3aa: CASSEGLAGLRETQYF
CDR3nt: TGTGCCAGCAGTGAGGGACTAGCGGGATTAAGAGAGACCCAGTACTTC

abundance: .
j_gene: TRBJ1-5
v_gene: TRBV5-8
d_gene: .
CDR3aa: CASSLGGPNQPQHF
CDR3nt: TGTGCCAGCAGCTTGGGGGGGCCAAATCAGCCCCAGCATTTT